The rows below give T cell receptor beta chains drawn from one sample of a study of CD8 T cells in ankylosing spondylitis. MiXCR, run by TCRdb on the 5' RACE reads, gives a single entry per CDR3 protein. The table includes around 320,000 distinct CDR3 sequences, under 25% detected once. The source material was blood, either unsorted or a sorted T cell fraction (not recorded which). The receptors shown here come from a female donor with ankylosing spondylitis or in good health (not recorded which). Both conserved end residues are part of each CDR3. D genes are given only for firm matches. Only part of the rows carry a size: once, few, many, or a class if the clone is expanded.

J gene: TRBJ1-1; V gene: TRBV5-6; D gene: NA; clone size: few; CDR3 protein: CASSRRTGEAFF; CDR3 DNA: TGTGCCAGCAGCCGAAGGACTGGAGAAGCTTTCTTT
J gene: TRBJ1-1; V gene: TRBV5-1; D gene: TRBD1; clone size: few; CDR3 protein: CASTVLQGDTEAFF; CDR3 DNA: TGCGCCAGCACCGTTCTCCAGGGGGACACTGAAGCTTTCTTT
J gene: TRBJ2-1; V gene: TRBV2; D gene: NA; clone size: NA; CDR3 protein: CASSTARVGEQFF; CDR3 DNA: TGTGCCAGCAGTACAGCTAGGGTTGGGGAGCAGTTCTTC
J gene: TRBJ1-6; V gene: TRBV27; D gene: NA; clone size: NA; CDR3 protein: CASSLFGVNSPLHF; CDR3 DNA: TGTGCCAGCAGTTTATTTGGGGTTAATTCACCCCTCCACTTT
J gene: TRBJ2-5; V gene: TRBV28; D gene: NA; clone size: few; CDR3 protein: CASSETGRKGGETQYF; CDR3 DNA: TGTGCCAGCAGTGAGACAGGAAGGAAGGGTGGGGAGACCCAGTACTTC
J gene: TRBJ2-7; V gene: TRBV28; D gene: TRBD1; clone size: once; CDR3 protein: CASSPSDRGWSEQYF; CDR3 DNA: TGTGCCAGCAGTCCATCTGACAGGGGATGGTCCGAGCAGTACTTC
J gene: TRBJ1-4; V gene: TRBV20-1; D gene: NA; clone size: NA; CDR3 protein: CSARDRGETNEKLFF; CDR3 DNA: TGCAGTGCTAGAGATCGGGGAGAAACTAATGAAAAACTGTTTTTT
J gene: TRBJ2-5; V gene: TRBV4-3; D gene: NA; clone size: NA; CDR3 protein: CASSQDLRGGRQETQYF; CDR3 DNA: TGCGCCAGCAGCCAAGACCTCCGGGGTGGGCGACAAGAGACCCAGTACTTC
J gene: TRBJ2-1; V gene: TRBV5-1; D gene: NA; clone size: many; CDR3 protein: CASSSGQRPTTRSYNEQFF; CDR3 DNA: TGCGCCAGCTCCTCCGGACAGCGACCAACCACCCGCTCCTACAATGAGCAGTTCTTC
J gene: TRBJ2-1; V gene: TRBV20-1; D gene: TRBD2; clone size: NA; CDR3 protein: CSAPRSSSGSGNEQFF; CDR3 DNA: TGCAGTGCCCCCCGATCGAGTAGCGGGAGCGGGAATGAGCAGTTCTTC
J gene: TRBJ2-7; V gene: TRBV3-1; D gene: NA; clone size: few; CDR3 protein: CASSLDSGTQNYEQYF; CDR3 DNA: TGTGCCAGCAGTCTCGACTCGGGGACCCAGAACTACGAGCAGTACTTC
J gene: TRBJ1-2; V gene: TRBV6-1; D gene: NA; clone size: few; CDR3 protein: CASSRGERHYGYTF; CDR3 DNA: TGTGCCAGCAGTCGGGGGGAACGACACTATGGCTACACCTTC